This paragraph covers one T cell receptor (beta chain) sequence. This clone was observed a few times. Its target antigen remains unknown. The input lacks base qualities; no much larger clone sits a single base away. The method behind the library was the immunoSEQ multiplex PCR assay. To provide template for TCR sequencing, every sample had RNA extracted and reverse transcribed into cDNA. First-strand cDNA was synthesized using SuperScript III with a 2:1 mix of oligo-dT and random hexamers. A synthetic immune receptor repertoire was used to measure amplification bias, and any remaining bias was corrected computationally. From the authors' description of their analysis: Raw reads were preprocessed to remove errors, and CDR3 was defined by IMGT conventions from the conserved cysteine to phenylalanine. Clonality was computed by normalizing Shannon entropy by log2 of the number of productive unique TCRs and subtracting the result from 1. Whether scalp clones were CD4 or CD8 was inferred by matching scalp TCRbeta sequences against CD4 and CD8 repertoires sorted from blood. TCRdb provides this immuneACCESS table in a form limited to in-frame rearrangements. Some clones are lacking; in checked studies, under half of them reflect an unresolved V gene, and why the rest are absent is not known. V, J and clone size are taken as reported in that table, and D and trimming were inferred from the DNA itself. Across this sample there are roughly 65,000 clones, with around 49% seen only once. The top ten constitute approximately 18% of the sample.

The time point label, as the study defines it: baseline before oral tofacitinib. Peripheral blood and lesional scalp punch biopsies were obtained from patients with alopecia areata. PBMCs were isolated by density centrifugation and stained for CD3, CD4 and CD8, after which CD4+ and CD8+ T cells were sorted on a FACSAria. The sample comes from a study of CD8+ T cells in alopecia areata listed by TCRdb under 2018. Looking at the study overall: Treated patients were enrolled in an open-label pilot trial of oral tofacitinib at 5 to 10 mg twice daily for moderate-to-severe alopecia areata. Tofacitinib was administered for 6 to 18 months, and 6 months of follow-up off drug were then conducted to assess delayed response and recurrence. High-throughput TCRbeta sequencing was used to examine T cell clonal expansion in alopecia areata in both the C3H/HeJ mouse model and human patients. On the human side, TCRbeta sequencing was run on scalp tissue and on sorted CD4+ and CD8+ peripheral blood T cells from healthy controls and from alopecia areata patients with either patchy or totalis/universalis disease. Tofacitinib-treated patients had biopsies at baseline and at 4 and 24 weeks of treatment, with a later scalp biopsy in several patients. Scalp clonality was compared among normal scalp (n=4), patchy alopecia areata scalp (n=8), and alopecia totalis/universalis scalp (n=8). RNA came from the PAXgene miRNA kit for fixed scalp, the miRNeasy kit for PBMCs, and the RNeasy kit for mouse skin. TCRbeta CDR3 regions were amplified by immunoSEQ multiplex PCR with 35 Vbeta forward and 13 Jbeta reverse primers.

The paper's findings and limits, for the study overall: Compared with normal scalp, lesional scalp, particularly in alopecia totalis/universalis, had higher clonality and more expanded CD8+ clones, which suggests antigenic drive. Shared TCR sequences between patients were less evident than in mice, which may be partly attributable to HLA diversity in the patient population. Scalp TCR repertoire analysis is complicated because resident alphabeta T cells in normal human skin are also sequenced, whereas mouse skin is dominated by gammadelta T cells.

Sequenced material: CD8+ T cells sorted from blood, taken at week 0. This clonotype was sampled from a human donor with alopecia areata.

The sequenced DNA: TGCGCCAGCAGGCAGGGTTGGGAGACCCAGTACTTC. It encodes CASRQGWETQYF. Recombination linked TRBV10-2 to TRBJ2-5; TRBD1 is a weak D gene call, 5 bases matching. V is shortened by 6 bases, J by 5 bases, and the region joining them spans 10 bases. The CDR3 numbers 12 residues from cysteine through phenylalanine. Just CDR3 DNA is preserved here, 36 bases in frame from base 1. Looking up the germline V gene yields CDR1 WSHSY and CDR2 SAAADI.